The present T cell receptor (beta chain) was sequenced within a study of shared clonotypes between healthy human individuals. Using 200 ng DNA, tens of thousands of T cell genomes, the sorted-subset replicate PCRs were run. Clones were read by immunoSEQ multiplex PCR, and TCRdb kept only the in-frame ones, dropping some. Of a few million clones listed, around nine tenths are singletons. Both subsets, CD45RA+ naive and CD45RA-negative memory, were split from the CD4+ cells. The germline V gene encodes CDR1 SGDLS and CDR2 YYNGEE. V lost 4 bases and J 1 base, leaving 14 bases between the germline ends. The CDR3 is 15 residues long.

This rearrangement joins TRBV9 to TRBJ1-2, with a tentative D call TRBD1 (6 bases). This TCR was sampled from a man between 18 and 29 years old in good health. Sequenced material: naive CD4+ T cells sorted from blood. Subset reported: CD45RA+ positively selected. CDR3 DNA sequence: TGTGCCAGCAGCACCCAATCAGGGGTTAACTATGGCTACACCTTC. Translating it yields CASSTQSGVNYGYTF.